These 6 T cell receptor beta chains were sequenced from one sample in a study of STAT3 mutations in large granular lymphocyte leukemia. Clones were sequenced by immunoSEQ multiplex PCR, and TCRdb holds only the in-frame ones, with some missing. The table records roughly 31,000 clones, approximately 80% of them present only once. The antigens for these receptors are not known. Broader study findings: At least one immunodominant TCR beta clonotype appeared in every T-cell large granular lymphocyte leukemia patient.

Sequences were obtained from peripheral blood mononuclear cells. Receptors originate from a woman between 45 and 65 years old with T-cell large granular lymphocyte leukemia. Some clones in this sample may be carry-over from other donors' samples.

The CDR3 region has the DNA TGTGCCAGCAGTTTGGCTAGCGGGAGCTACGAGCAGTACTTC. It encodes CASSLASGSYEQYF. The gene calls are TRBV27 and TRBJ2-7; the match to TRBD2 covers 10 bases. Germline V gives CDR1 MNHEY, CDR2 SMNVEV (reference sequence). Germline trimming cut 3 bases from V and 3 bases from J; bases unmatched to any gene: 2. The CDR3 contains 14 residues.

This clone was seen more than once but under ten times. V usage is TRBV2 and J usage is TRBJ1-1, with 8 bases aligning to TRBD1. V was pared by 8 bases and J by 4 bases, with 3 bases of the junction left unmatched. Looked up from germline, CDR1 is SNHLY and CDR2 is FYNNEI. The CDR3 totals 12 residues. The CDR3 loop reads CASDRGLTEAFF. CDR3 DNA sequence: TGTGCCAGCGACAGGGGACTCACTGAAGCTTTCTTT.

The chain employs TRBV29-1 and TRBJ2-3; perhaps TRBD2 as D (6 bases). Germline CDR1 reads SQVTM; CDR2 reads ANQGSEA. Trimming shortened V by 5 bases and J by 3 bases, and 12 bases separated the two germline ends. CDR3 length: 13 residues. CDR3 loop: CSVPGRSTDTQYF. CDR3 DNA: TGCAGCGTTCCCGGGAGATCTACAGATACGCAGTATTTT.

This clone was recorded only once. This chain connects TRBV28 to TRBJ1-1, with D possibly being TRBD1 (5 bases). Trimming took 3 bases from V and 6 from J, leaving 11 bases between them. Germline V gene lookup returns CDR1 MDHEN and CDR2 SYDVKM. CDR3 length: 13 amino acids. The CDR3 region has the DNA TGTGCCAGCAGTTTTTCAGGGTGGGCTGAAGCTTTCTTT. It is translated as CASSFSGWAEAFF.

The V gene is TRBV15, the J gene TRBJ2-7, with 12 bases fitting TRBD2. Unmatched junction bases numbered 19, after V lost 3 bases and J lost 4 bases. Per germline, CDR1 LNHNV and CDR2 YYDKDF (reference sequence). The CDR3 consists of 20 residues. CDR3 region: CATSSPGRKLAGGGLYEQYF. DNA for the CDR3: TGTGCCACCAGCAGTCCCGGCCGAAAACTAGCGGGAGGAGGATTATACGAGCAGTACTTC.

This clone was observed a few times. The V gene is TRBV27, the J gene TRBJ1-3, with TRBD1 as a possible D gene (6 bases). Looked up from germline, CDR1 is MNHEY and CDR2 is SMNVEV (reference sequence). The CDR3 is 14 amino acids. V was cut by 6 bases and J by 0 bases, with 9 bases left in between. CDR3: CASRKGGSGNTIYF. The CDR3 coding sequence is TGTGCCAGCAGGAAGGGGGGCTCTGGAAACACCATATATTTT.